This T cell receptor beta chain appears in the sequencing data of a study of T cells in Graves' hyperthyroidism and ophthalmopathy (dated by TCRdb to between 2018 and 2021). With respect to the entire study: Peripheral blood was collected at initial diagnosis, before any treatment. After blood sampling, hyperthyroidism patients were treated with methimazole at a starting dose of 30 mg daily, and ophthalmopathy patients were treated with high-dose intravenous methylprednisolone. To identify TCR V-J signatures that set the groups apart, the researchers used a discovery cohort of 100 patients, made up of roughly 40 with Graves' ophthalmopathy and around 58 with stable Graves' hyperthyroidism. Whether ophthalmopathy could be predicted prospectively was tested in an independent validation cohort made up of some 20 hyperthyroidism patients plus 17 patients who later progressed to ophthalmopathy. In addition, the study compared T-cell repertoires in thyroid tissue and in blood from roughly 6 Graves' hyperthyroidism patients. The 90 to 100 discovery patients were randomly divided into training and test sets at a 7:3 ratio. The paper reports TCR Vbeta CDR3 sequencing of fewer than 150 peripheral blood samples: around 41 ophthalmopathy, fewer than 80 hyperthyroidism and around 17 progressor patients.

In the ophthalmopathy patients, disease was moderately to severely active, with a Clinical Activity Score of 3 or more, a NOSPECS grade of 4 or more, and a duration of less than 3 months. The study excluded patients with uncontrolled infections, other autoimmune diseases, pregnancy or lactation. Diagnoses were based on clinical symptoms, serum thyroxine and TRAb, thyroid ultrasound and orbital computed tomography. PBMCs were isolated from about 10 ml of fresh peripheral blood by Ficoll-Paque density gradient centrifugation. Trizol reagent was used to extract total RNA, and RNA quality was then checked on an Agilent 2100 Bioanalyzer. The TCR beta CDR3 regions were amplified from the RNA transcripts. The first round of RT-PCR for the TCR CDR3 was performed with the HTBI primer set and the Qiagen OneStep RT-PCR kit. The libraries were constructed in a second round of multiplex PCR and then size-selected and purified. Sequencing of the libraries was done on an Illumina HiSeq2000 using paired-end 100 bp reads. As for the authors' bioinformatics: Raw data were processed with SOAPnuke, discarding reads with adapters, uncalled bases, mean Phred below 15, or no exact constant-primer or identifier match. COPE v1.2.5 was used to merge high-quality paired reads, and clonotypes were defined as unique nucleotide sequences. MiTCR v1.1 was used to align the clonotypes against IMGT TRBV, TRBD and TRBJ reference segments. The analysis was restricted to V-J combinations with a frequency above 0.0001, which together covered over 99% of the repertoires. A TCS score was defined as the ratio of F50 (clonal expansion) to E x V (chaos), with BLOSUM62-based TCRdist applied between CDR3 peptides within each V-J. Welch's t-statistics and random forest reduced roughly 500 V-J features to under 15, which were used in a naive Bayes classifier (R e1071). TCRdb reran the public reads through fastp at Q25 and MiXCR, keeping productive beta chains. Rows with one shared CDR3 protein collapse into an entry with the most common genes and DNA. The authors' filters were not applied to this entry. The sample data list about 250,000 distinct CDR3 sequences, and 22% of these were observed just once. The ten top clones hold around 65% of the sample.

This clonotype has at least ten counts. What this receptor recognizes is not known. No base qualities exist here, and no much larger clone lies one base off it. Overall results and qualifications from the work: In validation, the model predicted progression to ophthalmopathy with around 71% sensitivity and 72% to 85% specificity, a median of 6.5 months before onset. Ophthalmopathy was separated from stable hyperthyroidism by a 13 V-J signature model, with 87.88% sensitivity and approximately 81% specificity obtained in cross-validation and 80%/75% obtained in testing. No statistical method was used to set the sample size in advance, and investigators knew the group allocation. Most expanded thyroid clonotypes (frequency above 0.001) were also detected in blood, suggesting blood repertoires may reflect thyroid immune responses.

V loses 5 bases, J loses 4 bases, and the germline ends lie 11 bases apart. The germline V gene (reference sequence) provides CDR1 LNHDA and CDR2 SQIVND. Spanning cysteine to phenylalanine, the CDR3 consists of 13 amino acids. Here the CDR3 DNA is all that survives: 39 bases in frame from base 1. The V and J genes are TRBV19 and TRBJ1-1, with no D gene named confidently. The receptor comes from a man younger than 40 with Graves' ophthalmopathy. The sample comprised blood. The CDR3 reads as follows: CASSLYSGTEAFF. Here is the DNA: TGTGCCAGTAGTCTCTACAGTGGCACTGAAGCTTTCTTT.